Presented here are 23 T cell receptor beta chains from one specimen sequenced in a study of T cell changes during pregnancy in multiple sclerosis. Here immunoSEQ multiplex PCR was the method, and the copy in TCRdb shows in-frame clones only, minus some. This table holds approximately 63,000 clones, approximately 92% found once. The specimen comprised peripheral blood, sampled in the third trimester of pregnancy. The receptors stem from a female donor in good health, enrolled as a control in a pregnancy study.

The rearrangement links TRBV5-4 to TRBJ2-7; D remains ambiguous. Trimming pared 0 bases from V and 2 bases from J, leaving 9 bases between. The CDR3 consists of 14 residues. Germline CDR1 SGHNT, CDR2 YYREEE (reference sequence). The CDR3 DNA follows: TGTGCCAGCAGCTTGGGAGACCGGGCCTACGAGCAGTACTTC. This encodes CASSLGDRAYEQYF.

The chain is built from TRBV25-1 and TRBJ2-4, with D hard to call. Germline assignment: CDR1 MGHDK and CDR2 SYGVNS. The CDR3 has 14 amino acids. Trimming cost V 1 base and J 3 bases, with 7 bases left between them. As DNA, the CDR3 is TGTGCCAGCAGTGAATCGGTTGACAAAAACATTCAGTACTTC. Amino acid sequence: CASSESVDKNIQYF.

The rearrangement joins TRBV9 to TRBJ2-2; 7 nucleotides line up with TRBD2. V trimming: 4 bases; J trimming: 6 bases; junction bases outside the gene matches: 27. CDR3 length equals 21 residues. CDR1 is SGDLS, CDR2 YYNGEE, per germline. The chain's CDR3 is CASSTHERDEDNRGVPGELFF. The CDR3 DNA follows: TGTGCCAGCAGCACCCATGAGCGGGATGAGGATAATAGGGGCGTCCCCGGGGAGCTGTTTTTT.

The chain employs TRBV30 and TRBJ1-5; tentative D call: TRBD1 (6 bases). The length of the CDR3 is 14 residues. Between the trimmed V and J ends, which lost 0 bases and 2 bases, there was a span of 8 bases. Germline V CDR1 and CDR2: GTSNPN, SVGIG (reference sequence). The CDR3 loop reads CAWSVSGGNQPQHF. In DNA, the CDR3 is TGTGCCTGGAGTGTTTCAGGGGGCAATCAGCCCCAGCATTTT.

The DNA of the CDR3 is TGTGCCAGTAGTATGCGGGGTAGCGACGAGCAGTACTTC. This gives the protein CASSMRGSDEQYF. J is TRBJ2-7 and V is TRBV19; D is possibly TRBD2 (6 bases). The length of the CDR3 is 13 residues. The V end was cut by 3 bases, the J end by 5 bases, with 11 bases between. Germline assignment: CDR1 LNHDA and CDR2 SQIVND (reference sequence).

The V gene is TRBV7-2, the J gene TRBJ2-7, with D perhaps TRBD2 (6 bases). The CDR3 covers 16 residues. Trimming left V 5 bases short and J 2 bases short, with 19 bases between. CDR1 and CDR2 from the germline V gene are SGHTA and FQGNSA. The DNA of the CDR3 is TGTGCCAGCAGCCTAAGGGGAAATAGCGGAACCTACGAGCAGTACTTC. Protein: CASSLRGNSGTYEQYF.

This clone showed up just once. V and J are TRBV6-6 and TRBJ2-1; 9 nucleotides match TRBD2. Per germline, CDR1 MNHNY and CDR2 SVGAGI (reference sequence). V gave up 1 base and J gave up 7 bases; unmatched junction bases: 2. This CDR3 region has 14 residues. The CDR3 region is CASSYYSGSNEQFF. For the CDR3, the DNA is TGTGCCAGCAGTTACTATAGCGGGAGTAATGAGCAGTTCTTC.

V gene TRBV6-5 combines with J gene TRBJ2-2; no clear D. CDR1 and CDR2 (germline): MNHEY, SVGAGI. Trimming removed 2 bases at V and 7 bases at J, with 8 bases between. The CDR3 is 13 residues long. The DNA for the CDR3 is TGTGCCAGCAGTTACGTGGGCGACGGGGAGCTGTTTTTT. Its translation: CASSYVGDGELFF.

The chain couples TRBV30 to TRBJ2-1, with 11 bases lining up with TRBD2. The germline gives CDR1 GTSNPN, CDR2 SVGIG (reference sequence). The CDR3 covers 14 residues. CDR3 in amino acids: CASTLAGGASEQFF. The DNA for the CDR3 is TGTGCTTCTACGCTAGCGGGGGGCGCGTCTGAGCAGTTCTTC.

The chain recombines TRBV18 with TRBJ2-2, with D uncertain. The CDR3 is 17 amino acids. Looked up from germline, CDR1 is KGHSH and CDR2 is LQKENI. With 1 base removed from V and 1 base from J, the gap between germline ends came to 13 bases. CDR3 in amino acids: CASSPRSISGNTGELFF. As DNA, the CDR3 is TGTGCCAGCTCACCACGCTCGATCTCGGGGAACACCGGGGAGCTGTTTTTT.

V and J are TRBV4-1 and TRBJ2-3; D call uncertain. Germline V gives CDR1 MGHRA, CDR2 YSYEKL. V was shortened by 4 bases and J by 9 bases, with 17 bases between the two germline ends. The CDR3 runs to 14 residues. CDR3 amino acids: CASSLLLELETQYF. CDR3 in DNA: TGCGCCAGCAGCCTCCTCTTGGAGCTCGAGACGCAGTATTTT.

The chain joins TRBV13 to TRBJ2-2; TRBD2 aligns across 11 bases. Germline CDR1 and CDR2: PRHDT and FYEKMQ (reference sequence). This CDR3 is built from 15 residues. V gave up 6 bases and J gave up 10 bases; unmatched junction bases: 10. CDR3 sequence (DNA): TGTGCCAGCAGGGCTAGCGGGAGGAGAATTGAGGAGCTGTTTTTT. Amino acids: CASRASGRRIEELFF. Complete variable domain (other parts from reference TRBV13 and TRBJ2-2): AAGVIQSPRHLIKEKRETATLKCYPIPRHDTVYWYQQGPGQDPQFLISFYEKMQSDKGSIPDRFSAQQFSDYHSELNMSSLELGDSALYFCASRASGRRIEELFFGEGSRLTVL.

J is TRBJ2-1 and V is TRBV11-1; 9 bases map to TRBD1. V shed 5 bases, J shed 9 bases, and the junction held 8 bases outside the gene matches. This CDR3 is built from 14 residues. CDR1 is SGHAT and CDR2 is FQDESV in the germline V gene (reference sequence). The CDR3 coding sequence is TGTGCCAGCAGCACGTCATACAGGGGGCTTGAGCAGTTCTTC. Amino acids: CASSTSYRGLEQFF.

V gene TRBV7-9 combines with J gene TRBJ2-3, with 8 bases that match TRBD2. There are 16 residues in the CDR3. Germline V gene lookup returns CDR1 SEHNR and CDR2 FQNEAQ (reference sequence). Trimming at V came to 6 bases and at J to 2 bases, leaving 10 bases not matched to a gene. In nucleotides, the CDR3 is TGTGCCAGCAGGCCGGGGGGGTCCCTACCCACAGATACGCAGTATTTT. It encodes CASRPGGSLPTDTQYF.

The J gene is TRBJ1-5, the V gene TRBV30; unclear D gene. From germline, CDR1 is GTSNPN and CDR2 SVGIG (reference sequence). The length of the CDR3 is 14 residues. Trimming stripped 5 bases from V and 3 bases from J, with 14 bases between. CDR3 bases: TGTGCCTGGGGTGCCCGGCGGGCCAATCAGCCCCAGCATTTT. It specifies CAWGARRANQPQHF.

This rearrangement joins TRBV30 to TRBJ1-4, with D perhaps TRBD1 (5 bases). This CDR3 region has 16 residues. Germline assignment: CDR1 GTSNPN and CDR2 SVGIG (reference sequence). Trimming stripped 0 bases from V and 9 bases from J, with 20 bases between. This CDR3 is CAWSVYERGGGKKLFF. The CDR3, as DNA: TGTGCCTGGAGTGTATACGAACGTGGGGGGGGGAAAAAACTGTTTTTT.

This sequence joins TRBV5-1 and TRBJ2-7, with D maybe TRBD1 (5 bases). The CDR3 sequence is 14 residues long. Trimming took off 2 bases at V and 5 bases at J, with 14 bases between the two ends. CDR1 is SGHRS, CDR2 YFSETQ, per germline. The chain's CDR3 is CASSFQGQDDEQYF. DNA of the CDR3: TGCGCCAGCAGCTTTCAGGGCCAAGACGACGAGCAGTACTTC.

V and J are TRBV18 and TRBJ2-3; D uncertain. V was cut by 4 bases and J by 3 bases, with 5 bases left in between. The CDR3 extends over 12 amino acids. Germline loops: CDR1 KGHSH, CDR2 LQKENI. The CDR3 region is CASSLPTDTQYF. The CDR3 DNA reads TGTGCCAGCTCACTCCCGACAGATACGCAGTATTTT.

This clone was counted only a few times. The rearrangement uses TRBV19 and TRBJ1-6; 10 positions match TRBD1. The CDR3 has 16 residues. Trimming cost V 3 bases and J 5 bases; bases outside gene matches: 4. The germline V gene encodes CDR1 LNHDA and CDR2 SQIVND (reference sequence). The CDR3 spells CASSITGTGDNSPLHF. CDR3 in DNA: TGTGCCAGTAGTATTACCGGGACAGGGGATAATTCACCCCTCCACTTT.

The chain carries TRBV28 and TRBJ2-1, with 10 bases fitting TRBD2. J was trimmed by 1 base and V by 4 bases; bases with no gene match: 4. Germline V gives CDR1 MDHEN, CDR2 SYDVKM. The CDR3 contains 16 residues. The CDR3 is CASSSLAGESYNEQFF. The CDR3 DNA is TGTGCCAGCAGTTCCCTAGCGGGAGAGTCCTACAATGAGCAGTTCTTC.

The rearrangement links TRBV6-5 to TRBJ1-1; weak D call: TRBD1 (5 bases). From germline, CDR1 is MNHEY and CDR2 SVGAGI. V was clipped by 4 bases and J by 0 bases, with 12 bases between them. This CDR3 has 15 residues. This chain's CDR3 is CASSFRRAMNTEAFF. The CDR3 DNA sequence: TGTGCCAGCAGTTTCCGCAGGGCGATGAACACTGAAGCTTTCTTT.

The chain employs TRBV18 and TRBJ2-2; tentative D call: TRBD2 (6 bases). CDR3 size: 15 residues. From germline, CDR1 is KGHSH and CDR2 LQKENI. V dropped 4 bases and J dropped 7 bases, with 16 bases sitting between them. CDR3: CASSQEVRRGGELFF. Here the CDR3 DNA reads TGTGCCAGCTCACAAGAAGTCCGGAGGGGCGGGGAGCTGTTTTTT.

V usage is TRBV7-8 and J usage is TRBJ1-5; the D gene is possibly TRBD1 (6 bases). V was trimmed by 4 bases and J by 3 bases, leaving 16 bases between them. The CDR3 totals 16 residues. Germline V gene sequence: CDR1 SGHVS, CDR2 FQNEAQ. The CDR3: CASSSRADRLNQPQHF. The CDR3 DNA reads TGTGCCAGCAGCTCCCGGGCCGACAGGCTCAATCAGCCCCAGCATTTT.